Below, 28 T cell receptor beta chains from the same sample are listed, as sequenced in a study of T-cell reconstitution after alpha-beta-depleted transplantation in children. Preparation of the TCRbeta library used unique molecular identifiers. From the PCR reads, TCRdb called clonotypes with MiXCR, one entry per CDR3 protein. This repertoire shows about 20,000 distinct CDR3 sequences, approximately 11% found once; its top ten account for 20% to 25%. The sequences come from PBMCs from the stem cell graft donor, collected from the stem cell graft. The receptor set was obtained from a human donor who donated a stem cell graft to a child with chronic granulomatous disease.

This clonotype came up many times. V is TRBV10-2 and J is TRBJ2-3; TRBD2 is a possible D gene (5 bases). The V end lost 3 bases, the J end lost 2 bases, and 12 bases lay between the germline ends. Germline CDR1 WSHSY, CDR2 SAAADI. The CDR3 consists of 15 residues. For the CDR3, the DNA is TGCGCCAGCAGTGAAGGTCAGCGGCACACAGATACGCAGTATTTT. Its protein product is CASSEGQRHTDTQYF.

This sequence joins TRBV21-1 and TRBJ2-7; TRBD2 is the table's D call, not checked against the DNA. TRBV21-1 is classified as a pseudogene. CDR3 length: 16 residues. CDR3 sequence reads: CASIRGLAHSSYEQYF. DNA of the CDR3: TGTGCCAGCATCAGAGGACTAGCGCATAGCTCCTACGAGCAGTACTTC.

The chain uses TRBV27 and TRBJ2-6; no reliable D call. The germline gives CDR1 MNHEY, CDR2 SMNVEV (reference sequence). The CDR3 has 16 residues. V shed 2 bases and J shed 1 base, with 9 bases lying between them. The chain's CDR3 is CASSLKYKSGANVLTF. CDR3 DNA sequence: TGTGCCAGCAGTTTAAAGTACAAGTCTGGGGCCAACGTCCTGACTTTC.

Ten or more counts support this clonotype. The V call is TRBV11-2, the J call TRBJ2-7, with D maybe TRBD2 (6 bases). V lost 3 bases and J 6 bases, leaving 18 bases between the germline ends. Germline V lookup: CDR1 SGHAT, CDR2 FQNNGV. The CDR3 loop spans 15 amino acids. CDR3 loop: CASSFSSVLRAEQYF. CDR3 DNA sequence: TGTGCCAGCAGCTTCTCTAGCGTCCTTCGGGCCGAGCAGTACTTC.

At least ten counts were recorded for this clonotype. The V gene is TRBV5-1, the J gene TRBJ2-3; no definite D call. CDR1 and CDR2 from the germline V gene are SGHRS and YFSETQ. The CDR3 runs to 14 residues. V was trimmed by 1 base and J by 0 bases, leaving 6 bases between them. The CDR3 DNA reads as TGCGCCAGCAGCTTGTCCGACAGCACAGATACGCAGTATTTT. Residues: CASSLSDSTDTQYF. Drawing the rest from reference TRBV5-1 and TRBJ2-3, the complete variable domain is KAGVTQTPRYLIKTRGQQVTLSCSPISGHRSVSWYQQTPGQGLQFLFEYFSETQRNKGNFPGRFSGRQFSNSRSEMNVSTLELGDSALYLCASSLSDSTDTQYFGPGTRLTVL.

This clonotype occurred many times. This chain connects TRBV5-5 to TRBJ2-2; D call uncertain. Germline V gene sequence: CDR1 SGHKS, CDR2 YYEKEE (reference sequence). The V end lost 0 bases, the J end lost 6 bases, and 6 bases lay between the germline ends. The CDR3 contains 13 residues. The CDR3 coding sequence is TGTGCCAGCAGCTTGGAGGTTTCCGGGGAGCTGTTTTTT. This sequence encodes CASSLEVSGELFF. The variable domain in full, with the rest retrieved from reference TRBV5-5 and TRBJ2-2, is DAGVTQSPTHLIKTRGQQVTLRCSPISGHKSVSWYQQVLGQGPQFIFQYYEKEERGRGNFPDRFSARQFPNYSSELNVNALLLGDSALYLCASSLEVSGELFFGEGSRLTVL.

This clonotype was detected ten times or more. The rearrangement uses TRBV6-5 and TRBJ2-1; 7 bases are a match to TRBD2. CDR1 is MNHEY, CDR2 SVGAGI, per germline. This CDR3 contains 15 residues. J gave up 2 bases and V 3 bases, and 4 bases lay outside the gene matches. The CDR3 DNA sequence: TGTGCCAGCAGTTATGATGCGGGGGCCTACAATGAGCAGTTCTTC. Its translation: CASSYDAGAYNEQFF.

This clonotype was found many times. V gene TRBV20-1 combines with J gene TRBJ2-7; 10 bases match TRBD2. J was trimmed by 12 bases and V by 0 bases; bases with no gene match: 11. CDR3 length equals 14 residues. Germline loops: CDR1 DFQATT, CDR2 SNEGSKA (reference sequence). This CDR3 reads CSARDPTSGRIPYF. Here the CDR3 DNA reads TGCAGTGCTAGAGACCCGACTAGCGGGCGAATCCCGTACTTC.

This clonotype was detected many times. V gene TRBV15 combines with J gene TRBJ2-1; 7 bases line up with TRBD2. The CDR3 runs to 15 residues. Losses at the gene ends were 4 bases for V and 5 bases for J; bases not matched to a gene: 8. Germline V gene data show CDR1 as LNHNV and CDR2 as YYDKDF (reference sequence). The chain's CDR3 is CATSIGWEGDNEQFF. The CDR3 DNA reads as TGTGCCACCAGCATAGGCTGGGAGGGAGACAATGAGCAGTTCTTC.

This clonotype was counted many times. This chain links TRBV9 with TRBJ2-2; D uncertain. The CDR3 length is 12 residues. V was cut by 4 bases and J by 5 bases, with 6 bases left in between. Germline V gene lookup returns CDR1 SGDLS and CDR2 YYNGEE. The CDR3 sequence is CASSRQTGELFF. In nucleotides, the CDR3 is TGTGCCAGCAGCCGGCAAACCGGGGAGCTGTTTTTT. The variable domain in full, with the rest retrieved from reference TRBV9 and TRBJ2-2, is DSGVTQTPKHLITATGQRVTLRCSPRSGDLSVYWYQQSLDQGLQFLIQYYNGEERAKGNILERFSAQQFPDLHSELNLSSLELGDSALYFCASSRQTGELFFGEGSRLTVL.

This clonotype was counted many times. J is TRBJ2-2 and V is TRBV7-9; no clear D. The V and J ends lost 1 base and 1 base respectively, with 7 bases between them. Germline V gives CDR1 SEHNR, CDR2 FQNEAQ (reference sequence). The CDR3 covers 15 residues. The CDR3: CASSLVGRNTGELFF. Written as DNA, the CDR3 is TGTGCCAGCAGCTTAGTTGGAAGGAACACCGGGGAGCTGTTTTTT.

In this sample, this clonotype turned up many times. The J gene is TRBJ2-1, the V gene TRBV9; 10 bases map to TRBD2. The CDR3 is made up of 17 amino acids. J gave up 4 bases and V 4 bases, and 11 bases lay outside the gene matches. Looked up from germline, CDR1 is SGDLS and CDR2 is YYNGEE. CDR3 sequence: CASSMTSGSGRYNEQFF. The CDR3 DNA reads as TGTGCCAGCAGCATGACTAGCGGGTCGGGCCGATACAATGAGCAGTTCTTC.

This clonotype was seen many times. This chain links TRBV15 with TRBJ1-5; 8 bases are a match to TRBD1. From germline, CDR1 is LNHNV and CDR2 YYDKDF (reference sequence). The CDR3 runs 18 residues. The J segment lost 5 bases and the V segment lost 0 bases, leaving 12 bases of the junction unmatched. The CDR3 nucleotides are TGTGCCACCAGCAGAGATGGAAGTGCAGGGGGCGGAGATCAGCCCCAGCATTTT. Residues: CATSRDGSAGGGDQPQHF.

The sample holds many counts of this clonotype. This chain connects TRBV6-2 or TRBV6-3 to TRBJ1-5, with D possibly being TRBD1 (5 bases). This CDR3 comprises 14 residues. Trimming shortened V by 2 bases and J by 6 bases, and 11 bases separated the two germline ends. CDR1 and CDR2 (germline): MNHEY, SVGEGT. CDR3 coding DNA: TGTGCCAGCAGTTACCTAGGGACCATTCAGCCCCAGCATTTT. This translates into CASSYLGTIQPQHF.

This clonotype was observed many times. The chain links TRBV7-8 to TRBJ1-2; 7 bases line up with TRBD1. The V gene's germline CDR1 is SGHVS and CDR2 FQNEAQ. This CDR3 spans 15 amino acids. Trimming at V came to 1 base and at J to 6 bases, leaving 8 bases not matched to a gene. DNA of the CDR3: TGTGCCAGCAGCTTAGAGTACAGGGGCAAAGATGGCTACACCTTC. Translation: CASSLEYRGKDGYTF.

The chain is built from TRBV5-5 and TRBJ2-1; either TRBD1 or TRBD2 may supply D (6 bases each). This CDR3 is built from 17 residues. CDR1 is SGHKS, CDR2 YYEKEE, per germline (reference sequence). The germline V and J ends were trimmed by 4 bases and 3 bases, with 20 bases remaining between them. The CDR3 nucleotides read TGTGCCAGCAGCGAAGACCAGGGGAGGCGAATCTACAATGAGCAGTTCTTC. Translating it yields CASSEDQGRRIYNEQFF.

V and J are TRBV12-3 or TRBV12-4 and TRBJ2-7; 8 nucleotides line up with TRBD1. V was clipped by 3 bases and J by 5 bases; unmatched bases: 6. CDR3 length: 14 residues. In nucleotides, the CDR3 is TGTGCCAGCAGTTTGGACAGGGTTCGACACGAGCAGTACTTC. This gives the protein CASSLDRVRHEQYF.

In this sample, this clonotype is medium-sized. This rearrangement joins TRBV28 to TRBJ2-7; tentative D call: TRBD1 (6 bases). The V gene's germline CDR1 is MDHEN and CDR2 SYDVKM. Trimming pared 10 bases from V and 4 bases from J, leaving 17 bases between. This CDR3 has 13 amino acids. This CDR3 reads CATLLQGRYEQYF. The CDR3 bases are TGTGCCACTCTGTTACAGGGAAGGTACGAGCAGTACTTC.

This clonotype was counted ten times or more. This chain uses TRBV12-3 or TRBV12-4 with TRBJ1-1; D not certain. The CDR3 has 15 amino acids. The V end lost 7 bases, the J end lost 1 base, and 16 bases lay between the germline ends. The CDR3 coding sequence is TGTGCCAGCACGGACTGGCAGCTCGCGAACACTGAAGCTTTCTTT. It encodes CASTDWQLANTEAFF.

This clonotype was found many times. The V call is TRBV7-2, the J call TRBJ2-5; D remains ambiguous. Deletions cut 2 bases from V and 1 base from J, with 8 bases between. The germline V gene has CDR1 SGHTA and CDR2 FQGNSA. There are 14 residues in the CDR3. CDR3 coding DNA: TGTGCCAGCAGCTTAAATAACCGCCAAGAGACCCAGTACTTC. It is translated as CASSLNNRQETQYF. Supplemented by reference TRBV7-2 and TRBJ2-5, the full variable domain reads GAGVSQSPSNKVTEKGKDVELRCDPISGHTALYWYRQSLGQGLEFLIYFQGNSAPDKSGLPSDRFSAERTGGSVSTLTIQRTQQEDSAVYLCASSLNNRQETQYFGPGTRLLVL.

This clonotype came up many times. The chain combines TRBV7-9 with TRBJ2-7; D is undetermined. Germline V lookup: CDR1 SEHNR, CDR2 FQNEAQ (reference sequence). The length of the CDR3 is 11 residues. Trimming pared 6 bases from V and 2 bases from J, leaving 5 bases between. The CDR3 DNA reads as TGTGCCAGCAGTTTCACCTACGAGCAGTACTTC. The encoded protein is CASSFTYEQYF.

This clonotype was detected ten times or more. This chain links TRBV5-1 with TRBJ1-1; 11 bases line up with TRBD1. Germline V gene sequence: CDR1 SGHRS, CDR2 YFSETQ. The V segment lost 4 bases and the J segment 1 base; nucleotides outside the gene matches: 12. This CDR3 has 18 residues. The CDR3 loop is CASSPFGQGATWNTEAFF. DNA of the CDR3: TGCGCCAGCAGCCCCTTCGGACAGGGGGCAACTTGGAACACTGAAGCTTTCTTT.

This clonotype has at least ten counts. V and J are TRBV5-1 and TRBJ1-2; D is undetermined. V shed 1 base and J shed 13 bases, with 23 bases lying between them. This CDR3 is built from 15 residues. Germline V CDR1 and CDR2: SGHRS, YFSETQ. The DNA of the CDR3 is TGCGCCAGCAGCTTGTCCAGAGTTCTGGGTCTCAATGGCACCTTC. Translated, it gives CASSLSRVLGLNGTF.

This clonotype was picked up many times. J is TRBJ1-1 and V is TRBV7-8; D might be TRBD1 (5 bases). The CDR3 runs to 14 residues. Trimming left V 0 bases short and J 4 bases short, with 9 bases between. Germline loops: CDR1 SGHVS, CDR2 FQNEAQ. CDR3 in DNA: TGTGCCAGCAGCTTAGCGCAGGGAAGCACTGAAGCTTTCTTT. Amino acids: CASSLAQGSTEAFF.

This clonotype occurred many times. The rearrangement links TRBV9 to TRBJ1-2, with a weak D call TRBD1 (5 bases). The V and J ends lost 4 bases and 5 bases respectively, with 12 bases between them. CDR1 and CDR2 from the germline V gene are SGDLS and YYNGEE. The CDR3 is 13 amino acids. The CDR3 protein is CASSLIGGYGYTF. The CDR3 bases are TGTGCCAGCAGCCTCATCGGGGGTTATGGCTACACCTTC.

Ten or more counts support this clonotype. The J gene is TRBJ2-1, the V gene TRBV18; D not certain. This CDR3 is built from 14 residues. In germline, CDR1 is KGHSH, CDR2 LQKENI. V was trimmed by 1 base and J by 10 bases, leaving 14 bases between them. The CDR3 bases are TGTGCCAGCTCACCACTCGTTGACTTTCGGGAGCAGTTCTTC. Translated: CASSPLVDFREQFF.

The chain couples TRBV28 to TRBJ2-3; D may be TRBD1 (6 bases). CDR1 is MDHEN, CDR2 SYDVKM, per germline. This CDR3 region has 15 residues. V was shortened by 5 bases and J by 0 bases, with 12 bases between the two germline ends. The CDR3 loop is CASSPTGISTDTQYF. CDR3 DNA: TGTGCCAGCAGTCCCACAGGGATCAGCACAGATACGCAGTATTTT.

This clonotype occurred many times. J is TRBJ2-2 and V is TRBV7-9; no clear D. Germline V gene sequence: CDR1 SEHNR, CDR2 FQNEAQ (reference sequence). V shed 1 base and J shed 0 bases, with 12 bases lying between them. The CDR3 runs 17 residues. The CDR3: CASSLVPQRSNTGELFF. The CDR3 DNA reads TGTGCCAGCAGCTTAGTCCCACAGAGATCGAACACCGGGGAGCTGTTTTTT. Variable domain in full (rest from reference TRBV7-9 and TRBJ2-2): DTGVSQNPRHKITKRGQNVTFRCDPISEHNRLYWYRQTLGQGPEFLTYFQNEAQLEKSRLLSDRFSAERPKGSFSTLEIQRTEQGDSAMYLCASSLVPQRSNTGELFFGEGSRLTVL.